This T cell receptor (beta chain) comes out of a study of shared T cell receptors in the human thymus. A single count supports this clone. Sequencing was performed with immunoSEQ multiplex PCR; in TCRdb, only in-frame clones are kept and a portion is missing. The table lists roughly 550,000 clones, roughly 74% of them singletons. This same sample was also part of a study on human thymus T cells. That study adds: Corrective heart surgery yielded resections, and these provided the thymus tissue. Unrelated individuals had highly overlapping thymic repertoires, as reported in related research.

This clonotype was obtained from a boy younger than two with a congenital heart defect. The sequencing sample was made of thymocytes.

The CDR3 loop reads CASSLPAGNYEQYF. CDR3 DNA sequence: TGTGCCAGCAGCTTACCCGCAGGGAACTACGAGCAGTACTTC. The chain links TRBV11-3 to TRBJ2-7; tentatively, D is TRBD1 (5 bases). The germline V gene encodes CDR1 SGHNT and CDR2 YENEEA. V was trimmed by 2 bases and J by 3 bases, leaving 11 bases between them. CDR3 length: 14 amino acids.